The present entry profiles one TCR beta chain with its context. Its antigen is currently unknown. These data originate in a study of Ad26.COV2.S vaccination and SARS-CoV-2 variants. Overall study findings and caveats: The TCR breadth and depth analyses may have produced an underestimate of total T cell responses.

TCRdb's table, derived via immunoSEQ multiplex PCR, lists solely in-frame clones and lacks some. The profile shows about 500,000 clones, roughly nine tenths of them singletons. Treatment described: roughly 18 received Ad26.COV2.S at low or high dose, single or two shots; several received placebo; per-sample allocation not given. Sampling was done on day 63 after the first vaccine or placebo injection. Donation was by an adult aged 18-55 years who was in Boston. In the vaccine, an Ad26 vector expressed the SARS-CoV-2 spike of the Wuhan strain. With 4 bases clipped from V and 5 bases from J, the junction kept 5 bases outside the gene matches. The V gene's germline CDR1 is SEHNR and CDR2 FQNEAQ (reference sequence). The CDR3 has 15 amino acids.

Here the sequenced sample was peripheral blood, taken in a trial of Ad26.COV2.S vaccine versus placebo. The source of this sequence is a person aged 18-60 years who received the Ad26.COV2.S COVID-19 vaccine or a placebo. The chain links TRBV7-9 to TRBJ1-6, with 7 nucleotides matching TRBD1. In nucleotides, the CDR3 is TGTGCCAGCAGCTCTGGGACAGCAAATAATTCACCCCTCCACTTT. This sequence encodes CASSSGTANNSPLHF. Full variable domain (outside the CDR3, taken from reference TRBV7-9 and TRBJ1-6): DTGVSQNPRHKITKRGQNVTFRCDPISEHNRLYWYRQTLGQGPEFLTYFQNEAQLEKSRLLSDRFSAERPKGSFSTLEIQRTEQGDSAMYLCASSSGTANNSPLHFGNGTRLTVT.